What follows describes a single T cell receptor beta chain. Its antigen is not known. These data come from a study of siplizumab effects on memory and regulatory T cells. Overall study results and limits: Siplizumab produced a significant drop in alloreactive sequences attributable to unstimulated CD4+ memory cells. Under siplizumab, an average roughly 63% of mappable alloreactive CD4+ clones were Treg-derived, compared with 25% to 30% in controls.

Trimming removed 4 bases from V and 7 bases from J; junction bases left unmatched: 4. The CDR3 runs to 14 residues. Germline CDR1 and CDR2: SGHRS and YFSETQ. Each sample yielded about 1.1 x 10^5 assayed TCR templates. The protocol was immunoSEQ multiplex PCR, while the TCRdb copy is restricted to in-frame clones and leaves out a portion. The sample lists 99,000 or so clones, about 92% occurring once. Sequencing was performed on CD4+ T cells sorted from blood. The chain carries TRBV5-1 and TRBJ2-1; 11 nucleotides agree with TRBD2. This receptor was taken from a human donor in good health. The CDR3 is CASSVSSGRNEQFF. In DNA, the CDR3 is TGCGCCAGCAGCGTATCTAGCGGGAGGAATGAGCAGTTCTTC.